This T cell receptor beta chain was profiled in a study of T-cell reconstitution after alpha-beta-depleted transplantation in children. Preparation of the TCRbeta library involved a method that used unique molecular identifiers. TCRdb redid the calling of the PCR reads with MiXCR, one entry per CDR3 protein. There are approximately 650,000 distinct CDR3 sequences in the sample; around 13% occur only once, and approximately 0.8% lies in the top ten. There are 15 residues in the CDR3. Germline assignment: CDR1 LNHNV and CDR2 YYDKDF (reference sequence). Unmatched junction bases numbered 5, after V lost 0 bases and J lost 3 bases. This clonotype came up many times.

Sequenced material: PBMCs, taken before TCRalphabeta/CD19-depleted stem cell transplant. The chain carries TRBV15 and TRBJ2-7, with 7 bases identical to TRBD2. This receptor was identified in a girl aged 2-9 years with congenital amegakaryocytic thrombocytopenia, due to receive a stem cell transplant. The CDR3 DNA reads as TGTGCCACCAGCAGAGATCCTGGGGGGGGCTACGAGCAGTACTTC. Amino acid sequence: CATSRDPGGGYEQYF.